These T cell receptor beta chains were read from a single sample in a study of blood T cell repertoires in COVID-19. TCRdb's copy holds only in-frame clones and misses some; the assay was immunoSEQ multiplex PCR. The table lists around 140,000 clones, 80% of them singletons. Material: peripheral blood. These receptors were collected from a man aged 65-85 years who had recovered from COVID-19. Both conserved end residues are part of each CDR3. D genes are given only for firm matches. The size entry is marked missing in some rows and otherwise reads once, few, many or a size class.

size: -
V: TRBV5-4
length: 16
D: -
J: TRBJ1-2
DNA: TGTGCCAGCAGGCGGGGCGGCGCTGGGGTTAACTATGGCTACACCTTC
CDR3: CASRRGGAGVNYGYTF

size: once
V: TRBV11-3
length: 18
D: -
J: TRBJ2-1
DNA: TGTGCCAGCAGCTTAGAAGGTTCTTCTAGGGGGTTATACAATGAGCAGTTCTTC
CDR3: CASSLEGSSRGLYNEQFF

size: -
V: TRBV19
length: 16
D: -
J: TRBJ1-5
DNA: TGTGCCAGTAGTATCCGGGACACCACCCTCAATCAGCCCCAGCATTTT
CDR3: CASSIRDTTLNQPQHF

size: -
V: TRBV13
length: 14
D: TRBD1
J: TRBJ1-5
DNA: TGTGCCAGCAGCTACGGGACAGCTCATCAGCCCCAGCATTTT
CDR3: CASSYGTAHQPQHF

size: -
V: TRBV19
length: 13
D: -
J: TRBJ2-1
DNA: TGTGCCAGTAGCTCGACCGTCGAGGGTGAGCAGTTCTTC
CDR3: CASSSTVEGEQFF

size: few
V: TRBV15
length: 13
D: -
J: TRBJ2-5
DNA: TGTGCCACCAGCAGAACGGGAGAAGAGACCCAGTACTTC
CDR3: CATSRTGEETQYF

size: -
V: TRBV19
length: 14
D: TRBD1
J: TRBJ1-1
DNA: TGTGCCAGTATCCGGACAGGGAGGAACACTGAAGCTTTCTTT
CDR3: CASIRTGRNTEAFF

size: -
V: TRBV7-2
length: 14
D: -
J: TRBJ2-5
DNA: TGTGCCAGCAGCTTAAATATATTTATGGAGACCCAGTACTTC
CDR3: CASSLNIFMETQYF

size: once
V: TRBV5-1
length: 16
D: TRBD1
J: TRBJ1-2
DNA: TGCGCCAGCAGCCTCTTGAGGTCAGGGACAGGCTATGGCTACACCTTC
CDR3: CASSLLRSGTGYGYTF

size: -
V: TRBV12-5
length: 16
D: -
J: TRBJ2-7
DNA: TGTGCTAGTGGTTCCACCTGGACAGTCAAGTTTTACGAGCAGTACTTC
CDR3: CASGSTWTVKFYEQYF

size: -
V: TRBV6-1
length: 16
D: TRBD2
J: TRBJ2-5
DNA: TGTGCCAGCAGTGAAGGGTGGACTAGCGGGGGGGAGACCCAGTACTTC
CDR3: CASSEGWTSGGETQYF

size: -
V: TRBV29-1
length: 13
D: TRBD2
J: TRBJ2-2
DNA: TGCAGCGTTGTATCGGGAGGCACCGGGGAGCTGTTTTTT
CDR3: CSVVSGGTGELFF

size: -
V: TRBV27
length: 15
D: -
J: TRBJ2-1
DNA: TGTGCCAGCAGTCCCTCTGTAGAGACCTACAATGAGCAGTTCTTC
CDR3: CASSPSVETYNEQFF

size: -
V: TRBV5-1
length: 15
D: TRBD2
J: TRBJ2-7
DNA: TGCGCCAGCAGCTTATCAACTAGCGTTCCCTACGAGCAGTACTTC
CDR3: CASSLSTSVPYEQYF

size: few
V: TRBV21-1
length: 16
D: -
J: TRBJ2-7
DNA: TGTGCCAGCAGCAAAGGGGGAGCGGGAGGCTCCTACGAGCAGTACTTC
CDR3: CASSKGGAGGSYEQYF

size: many
V: TRBV12-3/TRBV12-4
length: 13
D: -
J: TRBJ2-1
DNA: TGTGCCAGCAGTTTCCCGGGGGATATTGAGCAGTTCTTC
CDR3: CASSFPGDIEQFF

size: once
V: TRBV7-7
length: 16
D: TRBD1
J: TRBJ2-1
DNA: TGTGCCAGCAGCTTAGGGACAGGGGGACGAAACAATGAGCAGTTCTTC
CDR3: CASSLGTGGRNNEQFF

size: -
V: TRBV30
length: 15
D: TRBD2
J: TRBJ2-7
DNA: TGTGCCTGGAGTGTAGGGGGACTAGCTTCCTACGAGCAGTACTTC
CDR3: CAWSVGGLASYEQYF

size: -
V: TRBV7-6
length: 12
D: TRBD2
J: TRBJ2-7
DNA: TGTGCCTCTAGCGGTTTAGCCTACGAGCAGTACTTC
CDR3: CASSGLAYEQYF

size: -
V: TRBV6-2/TRBV6-3
length: 16
D: -
J: TRBJ1-1
DNA: TGTGCCAGCAGTCGGTTGCGTGGGGGGGTGAACACTGAAGCTTTCTTT
CDR3: CASSRLRGGVNTEAFF

size: -
V: TRBV30
length: 13
D: -
J: TRBJ1-2
DNA: TGTGCCTGGAGTGTACAGTCTCTCTATGGCTACACCTTC
CDR3: CAWSVQSLYGYTF

size: once
V: TRBV24-1
length: 15
D: TRBD2
J: TRBJ2-1
DNA: TGTGCCACCAGCGAGACTAGCGGGCGACCCAATGAGCAGTTCTTC
CDR3: CATSETSGRPNEQFF

size: few
V: TRBV7-2
length: 16
D: -
J: TRBJ2-3
DNA: TGTGCCAGCAGCTTAGTGGCCGGGGTAGCGACAGATACGCAGTATTTT
CDR3: CASSLVAGVATDTQYF

size: once
V: TRBV11-3
length: 13
D: -
J: TRBJ2-1
DNA: TGTGCCAGCAGCTTAAACGCGTACAATGAGCAGTTCTTC
CDR3: CASSLNAYNEQFF

size: -
V: TRBV6-5
length: 15
D: -
J: TRBJ2-2
DNA: TGTGCCAGCAGTTCCGATTACAGGGACGGCGGGGAGCTGTTTTTT
CDR3: CASSSDYRDGGELFF

size: -
V: TRBV11-2
length: 14
D: -
J: TRBJ1-6
DNA: TGTGCCAGCAGCTTAGTAACACCGAATTCACCCCTCCACTTT
CDR3: CASSLVTPNSPLHF

size: -
V: TRBV27
length: 13
D: -
J: TRBJ2-3
DNA: TGTGCCAGCAGTAGCCAGGGTCCAGATACGCAGTATTTT
CDR3: CASSSQGPDTQYF

size: once
V: TRBV6-6
length: 16
D: TRBD1
J: TRBJ1-6
DNA: TGTGCCAGCAGTTACCGCGGGACAGTCTATAATTCACCCCTCCACTTT
CDR3: CASSYRGTVYNSPLHF

size: -
V: TRBV6-5
length: 14
D: TRBD1
J: TRBJ1-2
DNA: TGTGCCAGCGGGCGGCGGGACAGCTTAAATGGCTACACCTTC
CDR3: CASGRRDSLNGYTF

size: -
V: TRBV12-5
length: 17
D: TRBD1
J: TRBJ1-4
DNA: TGTGCTAGTGGCCCGGGACAGGGGGCCTCATCTAATGAAAAACTGTTTTTT
CDR3: CASGPGQGASSNEKLFF

size: -
V: TRBV27
length: 14
D: -
J: TRBJ1-4
DNA: TGTGCCAGCAGTTTTGGGGGCGCCTTTGAAAAACTGTTTTTT
CDR3: CASSFGGAFEKLFF

size: -
V: TRBV10-3
length: 13
D: -
J: TRBJ1-5
DNA: TGTGCCATCAGTGAGTCCGGAGGTCAGCCCCAGCATTTT
CDR3: CAISESGGQPQHF

size: -
V: TRBV7-6
length: 15
D: -
J: TRBJ1-2
DNA: TGTGCCAGCAGCCCCGAGGTGGTAGCTAACTATGGCTACACCTTC
CDR3: CASSPEVVANYGYTF

size: -
V: TRBV5-6
length: 13
D: -
J: TRBJ1-1
DNA: TGTGCCAGCAGCTTGTTACCAGGGCCTGAAGCTTTCTTT
CDR3: CASSLLPGPEAFF

size: -
V: TRBV19
length: 17
D: TRBD1
J: TRBJ1-5
DNA: TGTGCCAGTAGTCTCGGGACAGGGGCTTTTAGCAATCAGCCCCAGCATTTT
CDR3: CASSLGTGAFSNQPQHF

size: few
V: TRBV3-1/TRBV3-2
length: 16
D: -
J: TRBJ1-4
DNA: TGTGCCAGCAGCCAAGGGAGTGGTGCAACTAATGAAAAACTGTTTTTT
CDR3: CASSQGSGATNEKLFF

size: few
V: TRBV14
length: 17
D: -
J: TRBJ2-2
DNA: TGTGCCAGCAGCCAAACTGGGACTCCGGTTATGGCCGGGGAGCTGTTTTTT
CDR3: CASSQTGTPVMAGELFF